This T cell receptor (beta chain) was found in a study of OX40 agonist ivuxolimab in advanced cancers. Study in general: Cancers in dose escalation were hepatocellular, melanoma, renal cell and head and neck.

Sequencing used immunoSEQ multiplex PCR; TCRdb keeps in-frame clones, though not all of them. Seen here are around 19,000 clones, about four fifths observed once, and the top ten hold around 28%. Germline CDR1 MNHEY, CDR2 SVGAGI. The CDR3 has 15 residues. Trimming took 5 bases from V and 4 from J; bases not matched to a gene: 5. The TCR was taken from an adult with an advanced solid tumor such as melanoma, head and neck, liver or kidney cancer. Sequencing was performed on CD4+ or CD8+ T cells sorted from blood, taken in a trial of the OX40 agonist ivuxolimab. The chain is built from TRBV6-5 and TRBJ2-3; TRBD2 matches at 11 bases. CDR3 nucleotides: TGTGCCAGCAGTCTACTAGCGGGGGACGCAGATACGCAGTATTTT. It specifies CASSLLAGDADTQYF.